The 24 T cell receptor beta chains presented below share a single source sample, sequenced in a study of blood T cell repertoires in COVID-19. Only in-frame clones appear in the TCRdb table, and some are missing; sequencing was by immunoSEQ multiplex PCR. The top ten clones hold about 3.5% of a sample with 200,000 to 300,000 clones, over 65% of them seen once. Sequences were obtained from peripheral blood. The receptor source for this set is a woman older than 75 with acute or convalescent COVID-19.

This chain links TRBV6-2 or TRBV6-3 with TRBJ2-2, with D unresolved. The CDR3 extends over 13 amino acids. Germline V gives CDR1 MNHEY, CDR2 SVGEGT. V shed 6 bases and J shed 6 bases, with 11 bases lying between them. The CDR3 region has the DNA TGTGCCAGCAGCCACGGCGAGGCCGGGGAGCTGTTTTTT. As protein: CASSHGEAGELFF.

The chain combines TRBV3-1 (or the pseudogene TRBV3-2) with TRBJ1-2, with D possibly TRBD1 on 5 matching bases. Germline V CDR1 and CDR2: LGHDT, YNNKEL (reference sequence). V lost 1 base, J lost 9 bases, and 15 bases lay in between. This CDR3 region has 14 residues. The CDR3 sequence is CASSQVAGGGRYTF. In DNA form, the CDR3 reads TGTGCCAGCAGCCAAGTAGCGGGGGGAGGGCGCTACACCTTC.

The genes are TRBV5-6 and TRBJ2-1; perhaps TRBD2 as D (5 bases). Germline V lookup: CDR1 SGHDT, CDR2 YYEEEE. The CDR3 consists of 14 residues. Trimming cost V 3 bases and J 9 bases, with 16 bases left between them. CDR3: CASSSGSLGSEQFF. The CDR3 DNA is TGTGCCAGCAGCTCGGGGAGCCTGGGTTCTGAGCAGTTCTTC.

The rearrangement joins TRBV18 to TRBJ2-7; 12 bases are shared with TRBD1. V was clipped by 3 bases and J by 5 bases; unmatched bases: 11. The CDR3 contains 17 residues. Per the germline V gene, CDR1 is KGHSH and CDR2 is LQKENI. The CDR3 protein is CASSPLPPGTGGHEQYF. The CDR3 nucleotides are TGTGCCAGCTCACCCCTTCCTCCCGGGACAGGGGGCCACGAGCAGTACTTC.

J is TRBJ2-3 and V is TRBV27; no definite D call. From germline, CDR1 is MNHEY and CDR2 SMNVEV (reference sequence). The CDR3 runs to 13 residues. Trimming pared 2 bases from V and 2 bases from J, leaving 5 bases between. The DNA for the CDR3 is TGTGCCAGCAGTTTAGGGCCCACAGATACGCAGTATTTT. Its protein product is CASSLGPTDTQYF.

In its sample, this clone was seen a few times. This rearrangement joins TRBV10-3 to TRBJ2-1; D remains unclear. V was pared by 8 bases and J by 5 bases, with 7 bases between. The length of the CDR3 is 11 residues. CDR1 ENHRY and CDR2 SYGVKD come from the germline V gene. Written as DNA, the CDR3 is TGTGCCATCTCTGGAGACAATGAGCAGTTCTTC. It translates to CAISGDNEQFF.

The V and J genes are TRBV7-2 and TRBJ2-7, with 8 positions matching TRBD2. V shed 5 bases and J 0 bases; nucleotides not matched to a gene: 3. The CDR3 totals 14 residues. Germline-derived CDR1 and CDR2 are SGHTA and FQGNSA. The CDR3 spells CASSQLAASYEQYF. CDR3 nucleotide sequence: TGTGCCAGCAGCCAACTAGCGGCCTCCTACGAGCAGTACTTC. The whole variable domain, filled in from reference TRBV7-2 and TRBJ2-7, reads GAGVSQSPSNKVTEKGKDVELRCDPISGHTALYWYRQSLGQGLEFLIYFQGNSAPDKSGLPSDRFSAERTGGSVSTLTIQRTQQEDSAVYLCASSQLAASYEQYFGPGTRLTVT.

A few counts support this clone. The chain joins TRBV5-1 to TRBJ1-6, with TRBD1 matching over 9 bases. CDR3 length: 15 residues. Germline V gene lookup returns CDR1 SGHRS and CDR2 YFSETQ. V was pared by 3 bases and J by 8 bases, with 6 bases of the junction left unmatched. The CDR3 coding sequence is TGCGCCAGCAGCTCGGGACAGGGATTTGATTCACCCCTCCACTTT. Translation: CASSSGQGFDSPLHF.

The chain carries TRBV15 and TRBJ2-7, with TRBD1 matching over 7 bases. This CDR3 is built from 13 residues. Trimming removed 5 bases from V and 3 bases from J; junction bases left unmatched: 4. Germline loops: CDR1 LNHNV, CDR2 YYDKDF (reference sequence). In nucleotides, the CDR3 is TGTGCCACCAGCTCGGACAGGAACTACGAGCAGTACTTC. Its protein is CATSSDRNYEQYF. Together with reference TRBV15 and TRBJ2-7, the CDR3 gives the full variable domain: DAMVIQNPRYQVTQFGKPVTLSCSQTLNHNVMYWYQQKSSQAPKLLFHYYDKDFNNEADTPDNFQSRRPNTSFCFLDIRSPGLGDTAMYLCATSSDRNYEQYFGPGTRLTVT.

This sequence joins TRBV7-3 and TRBJ1-2; the D gene is possibly TRBD1 (6 bases). Trimming shortened V by 5 bases and J by 4 bases, and 14 bases separated the two germline ends. CDR1 and CDR2 (germline): SGHTA, FQGTGA. This CDR3 is 14 amino acids long. The CDR3 loop is CASSPSQGSYGYTF. The CDR3 region has the DNA TGTGCCAGCAGCCCCTCCCAGGGGAGCTATGGCTACACCTTC. Complete variable domain (other parts from reference TRBV7-3 and TRBJ1-2): GAGVSQTPSNKVTEKGKYVELRCDPISGHTALYWYRQSLGQGPEFLIYFQGTGAADDSGLPNDRFFAVRPEGSVSTLKIQRTERGDSAVYLCASSPSQGSYGYTFGSGTRLTVV.

The chain joins TRBV11-3 to TRBJ2-1, with 8 bases lining up with TRBD2. V was pared by 5 bases and J by 1 base, with 7 bases of the junction left unmatched. CDR3 size: 16 residues. Per germline, CDR1 SGHNT and CDR2 YENEEA. Written as DNA, the CDR3 is TGTGCCAGCAGCCCGAATAGCGGGATGTCCTACAATGAGCAGTTCTTC. Translation gives CASSPNSGMSYNEQFF.

This chain connects TRBV6-4 to TRBJ2-7; D gene ambiguous. This CDR3 spans 17 amino acids. V was trimmed by 0 bases and J by 2 bases, leaving 17 bases between them. The germline gives CDR1 MRHNA, CDR2 SNTAGT. The CDR3 sequence is CASSDSRRPEPTYEQYF. The CDR3 DNA sequence: TGTGCCAGCAGTGACTCACGGCGCCCGGAGCCCACCTACGAGCAGTACTTC.

V is TRBV10-3 and J is TRBJ1-1; the D is unclear. Trimming removed 10 bases from V and 2 bases from J, with 14 bases in between. The germline V gene has CDR1 ENHRY and CDR2 SYGVKD. This CDR3 contains 13 residues. The CDR3 coding sequence is TGTGCCACACAAACCGGGATAAACACTGAAGCTTTCTTT. Translating it yields CATQTGINTEAFF.

This chain uses TRBV9 with TRBJ2-3; 8 bases line up with TRBD2. Germline V CDR1 and CDR2: SGDLS, YYNGEE. CDR3 length: 14 amino acids. With V trimmed by 4 bases and J by 4 bases, 5 bases remained unmatched. This CDR3 reads CASSPGLAADTQYF. CDR3 DNA sequence: TGTGCCAGCAGCCCTGGACTAGCCGCAGATACGCAGTATTTT.

V usage is TRBV5-5 and J usage is TRBJ2-3, with 7 bases that match TRBD1. With 7 bases clipped from V and 3 bases from J, the junction kept 8 bases outside the gene matches. Germline values: CDR1 SGHKS, CDR2 YYEKEE (reference sequence). CDR3 length: 14 amino acids. CDR3 DNA sequence: TGTGCCAGCGCTCTACAGGGGCCGACAGATACGCAGTATTTT. Residues: CASALQGPTDTQYF. The full variable domain, with the rest looked up from reference TRBV5-5 and TRBJ2-3, is DAGVTQSPTHLIKTRGQQVTLRCSPISGHKSVSWYQQVLGQGPQFIFQYYEKEERGRGNFPDRFSARQFPNYSSELNVNALLLGDSALYLCASALQGPTDTQYFGPGTRLTVL.

The rearrangement uses TRBV7-9 and TRBJ1-1, with a weak D call TRBD1 (5 bases). The CDR3 length is 14 residues. The V end lost 1 base, the J end lost 5 bases, and 11 bases lay between the germline ends. The germline CDR1 and CDR2 sequences are SEHNR and FQNEAQ (reference sequence). The CDR3 DNA reads TGTGCCAGCAGCTTAGGAAGGGGCTGGACTGAAGCTTTCTTT. Translation: CASSLGRGWTEAFF. Full variable domain (rest looked up from reference TRBV7-9 and TRBJ1-1): DTGVSQNPRHKITKRGQNVTFRCDPISEHNRLYWYRQTLGQGPEFLTYFQNEAQLEKSRLLSDRFSAERPKGSFSTLEIQRTEQGDSAMYLCASSLGRGWTEAFFGQGTRLTVV.

The chain links TRBV19 to TRBJ1-1; 7 bases match TRBD1. The CDR3 is 18 residues long. Losses at the gene ends were 1 base for V and 4 bases for J; bases not matched to a gene: 15. Germline V gene data show CDR1 as LNHDA and CDR2 as SQIVND (reference sequence). CDR3 residues: CASSIGFMGQTWSTEAFF. CDR3 DNA sequence: TGTGCCAGTAGTATAGGTTTTATGGGACAGACGTGGAGCACTGAAGCTTTCTTT.

A remark on this clone: At the DNA level, this CDR3 is encoded by other sequences in the same sample as well. The V and J genes are TRBV4-3 and TRBJ2-1; no reliable D call. Germline V gene lookup returns CDR1 LGHNA and CDR2 YSLEER. V was cut by 0 bases and J by 9 bases, with 6 bases left in between. The CDR3 is 12 amino acids. The CDR3, as DNA: TGCGCCAGCAGCCAAGATTGGAGTGAGCAGTTCTTC. Translating gives CASSQDWSEQFF.

The rearrangement uses TRBV14 and TRBJ1-3; the D gene is possibly TRBD1 (6 bases). The CDR3 extends over 15 amino acids. The ends were cut back, 1 base at V and 3 bases at J, with 10 bases in the middle. CDR1 and CDR2 (germline): SGHDN, FVKESK. CDR3: CASSQVARGGNTIYF. The CDR3 coding sequence is TGTGCCAGCAGCCAAGTTGCCAGGGGTGGAAACACCATATATTTT.

The chain has TRBV12-3 or TRBV12-4 and TRBJ2-2, with a tentative D call TRBD2 (6 bases). Trimming cost V 6 bases and J 6 bases, with 11 bases left between them. CDR3 length: 13 residues. CDR3 amino acids: CASRPVAAGELFF. DNA for the CDR3: TGTGCCAGCAGGCCCGTAGCGGCCGGGGAGCTGTTTTTT.

This chain connects TRBV5-4 to TRBJ2-7; D ambiguous. Germline-derived CDR1 and CDR2 are SGHNT and YYREEE (reference sequence). With 4 bases removed from V and 0 bases from J, the gap between germline ends came to 14 bases. The CDR3 loop spans 15 amino acids. The CDR3 nucleotides read TGTGCCAGCAGCCCCGCAGGCCGCAGCTCCTACGAGCAGTACTTC. This codes for CASSPAGRSSYEQYF.

CDR3 sequence reads: CASSHRDRGSPLHF. Written as DNA, the CDR3 is TGCGCCAGCAGCCACAGGGACAGGGGGTCACCCCTCCACTTT. The chain combines TRBV4-3 with TRBJ1-6; 11 bases fit TRBD1. CDR3 size: 14 residues. CDR1 and CDR2 (germline): LGHNA, YSLEER. V lost 3 bases, J lost 10 bases, and 2 bases stayed unmatched.

This clone has a handful of counts. J is TRBJ1-5 and V is TRBV6-6; TRBD1 agrees at 7 bases. Germline CDR1 MNHNY, CDR2 SVGAGI (reference sequence). After removal of 6 bases from V and 6 bases from J, the junction contained 5 bases not matched to a gene. This CDR3 has 13 residues. The CDR3 nucleotides read TGTGCCAGCAGCAACAGGGGAATTCAGCCCCAGCATTTT. Encoded protein: CASSNRGIQPQHF.

The chain joins TRBV3-1 (or the pseudogene TRBV3-2) to TRBJ2-3; 12 nucleotides align to TRBD2. This CDR3 has 15 residues. After removal of 5 bases from V and 2 bases from J, the junction contained 2 bases not matched to a gene. Germline V gives CDR1 LGHDT, CDR2 YNNKEL (reference sequence). The DNA of the CDR3 is TGTGCCAGCAGCGGACTAGCGGGGATCACAGATACGCAGTATTTT. It encodes CASSGLAGITDTQYF.